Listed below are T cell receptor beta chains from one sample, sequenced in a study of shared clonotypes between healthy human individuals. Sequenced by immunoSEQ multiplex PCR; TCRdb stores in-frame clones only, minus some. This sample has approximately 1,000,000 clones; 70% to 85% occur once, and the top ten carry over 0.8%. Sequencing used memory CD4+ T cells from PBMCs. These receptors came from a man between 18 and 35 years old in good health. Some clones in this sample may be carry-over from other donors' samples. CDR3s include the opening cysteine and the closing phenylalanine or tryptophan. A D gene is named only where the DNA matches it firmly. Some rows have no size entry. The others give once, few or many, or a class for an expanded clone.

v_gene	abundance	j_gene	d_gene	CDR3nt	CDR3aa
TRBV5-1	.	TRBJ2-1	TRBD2	TGCGCCAGCAGCTTTGGGACTAGCGGATACAATGAGCAGTTCTTC	CASSFGTSGYNEQFF
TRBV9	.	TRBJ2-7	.	TGTGCCAGCAGCGTAGCGGGGGACTACGAGCAGTACTTC	CASSVAGDYEQYF
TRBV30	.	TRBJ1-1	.	TGTGCCTGGAGTGTTACCGACAGAGTGGCTGCTTTCTTT	CAWSVTDRVAAFF
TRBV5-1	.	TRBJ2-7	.	TGCGCCAGCAGCGCGGACAGATACGAGCAGTACTTC	CASSADRYEQYF
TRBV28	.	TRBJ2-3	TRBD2	TGTGCCAGCAGCTCATGGACTAGCGGGCCTGGCACAGATACGCAGTATTTT	CASSSWTSGPGTDTQYF
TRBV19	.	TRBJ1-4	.	TGTGCCAGTAGTATCGGGTTCAGGACAAAACTGTTTTTT	CASSIGFRTKLFF
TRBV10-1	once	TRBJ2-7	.	TGCGCCAGCAGTGATCAGAAAAGACCCTACGAGCAGTACTTC	CASSDQKRPYEQYF
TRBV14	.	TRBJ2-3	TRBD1	TGTGCCAGCAGCCAAGCGGGACAGTCCCCAACAGATACGCAGTATTTT	CASSQAGQSPTDTQYF
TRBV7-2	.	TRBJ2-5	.	TGTGCCAGCAGCTTAGTTACCGGGGAGACCCAGTACTTC	CASSLVTGETQYF
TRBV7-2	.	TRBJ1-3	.	TGTGCCAGCAGCCTATCTGGGGATTCTGGAAACACCATATATTTT	CASSLSGDSGNTIYF
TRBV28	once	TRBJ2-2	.	TGTGCCAGCAGCCACTTGGACAAGAACACCGGGGAGCTGTTTTTT	CASSHLDKNTGELFF
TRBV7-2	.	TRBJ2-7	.	TGTGCCAGCAGCCCCGGTGCCCTTGGGGGGGAGCAGTACTTC	CASSPGALGGEQYF
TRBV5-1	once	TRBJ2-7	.	TGCGCCAGCAGCTTGGAGGCAAATTACGAGCAGTACTTC	CASSLEANYEQYF
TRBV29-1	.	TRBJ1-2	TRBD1	TGCAGCGTCCCACCGGAACAGGGGTTAGGGGGCTACACCTTC	CSVPPEQGLGGYTF
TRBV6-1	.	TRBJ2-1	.	TGTGCCAGCAGTGAAGGCGGGGCGGGTGAGCAGTTCTTC	CASSEGGAGEQFF
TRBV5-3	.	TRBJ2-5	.	TGTGCCAGAAGCTCGCCAGGCGGGGAAGACCAAGAGACCCAGTACTTC	CARSSPGGEDQETQYF
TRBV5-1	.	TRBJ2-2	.	TGCGCCAGCAGCTACGGACAGAGACTTAAGCCGGCGAACACCGGGGAGCTGTTTTTT	CASSYGQRLKPANTGELFF
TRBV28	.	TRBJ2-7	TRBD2	TGTGCCAGCATAGCGGGGGGCGCTTCTTATCTGAACGAGCAGTACTTC	CASIAGGASYLNEQYF
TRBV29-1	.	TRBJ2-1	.	TGCAGCGTTGCCGGGACCGCCGAGCAGTTCTTC	CSVAGTAEQFF
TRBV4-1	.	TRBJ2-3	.	TGCGCCAGCAGCCCCGGGACGGGTTACGGCACAGATACGCAGTATTTT	CASSPGTGYGTDTQYF
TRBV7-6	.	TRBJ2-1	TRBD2	TGTGCCAGCAGCCCCGGGACTAGCGGGAACAATGAGCAGTTCTTC	CASSPGTSGNNEQFF
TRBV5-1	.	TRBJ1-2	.	TGCGCCAGCAGCTTAGCAGGGTCCAATGGCTACACCTTC	CASSLAGSNGYTF
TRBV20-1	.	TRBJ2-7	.	TGCAGTGCTAGAGGATCTACCGAGCAGTACTTC	CSARGSTEQYF
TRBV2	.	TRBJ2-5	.	TGTGCCAGCAGTGAAGTAGGGGGAGGTGGGACCCAGTACTTC	CASSEVGGGGTQYF
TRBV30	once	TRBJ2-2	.	TGTGCCTGGGGCCCAGCCGGGGAGCTGTTTTTT	CAWGPAGELFF
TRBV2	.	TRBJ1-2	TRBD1	TGTGCCAGCAGAGCGACAGGGGGCGGTGGCTACACCTTC	CASRATGGGGYTF
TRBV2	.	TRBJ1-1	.	TGTGCCAGCAGTGAGCGGACAGAAGCTTTCTTT	CASSERTEAFF
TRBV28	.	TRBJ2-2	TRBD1	TGTGCCAGCAGGACAGGGTTAGGCGGGGAGCTGTTTTTT	CASRTGLGGELFF
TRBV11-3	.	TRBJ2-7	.	TGTGCCAGCAGCGATGGACCCTACTACGAGCAGTACTTC	CASSDGPYYEQYF
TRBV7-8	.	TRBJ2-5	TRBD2	TGTGCCAGCAGCTTAAGGCCTAGCGGTCAAGAGACCCAGTACTTC	CASSLRPSGQETQYF
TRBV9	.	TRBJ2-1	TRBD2	TGTGCCAGCAGCCAGGCGGTAGCGGGAGGGTCTGAGCAGTTCTTC	CASSQAVAGGSEQFF
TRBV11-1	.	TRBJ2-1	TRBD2	TGTGCCAGCAGCCGACTAGCGGGAGGCCCTGAGCAGTTCTTC	CASSRLAGGPEQFF
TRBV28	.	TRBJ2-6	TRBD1	TGTGCCAGCAGTGGGACAGGGTCTCTCTGGGCCAACGTCCTGACTTTC	CASSGTGSLWANVLTF
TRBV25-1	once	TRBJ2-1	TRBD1	TGTGCCAGCAGTGAATCCGGGACAGGGGTGCATGAGCAGTTCTTC	CASSESGTGVHEQFF
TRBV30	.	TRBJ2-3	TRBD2	TGTGCCTGGAAAACTAGCGGGAGCCCCCCAGATACGCAGTATTTT	CAWKTSGSPPDTQYF
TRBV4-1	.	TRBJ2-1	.	TGCGCCAGCAGCCAAGATCTTATAGGGACCGAGCAGTTCTTC	CASSQDLIGTEQFF
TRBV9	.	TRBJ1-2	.	TGTGCCAGCAGCGTAGGAGGGATAGCTAACTATGGCTACACCTTC	CASSVGGIANYGYTF
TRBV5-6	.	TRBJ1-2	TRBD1	TGTGCCAGCAGCCCCGACAGGGCCTATGGCTACACCTTC	CASSPDRAYGYTF
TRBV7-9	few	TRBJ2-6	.	TGTGCCAGCAGCTCAGCCGGGACAAGTCCCCTCGGGGCCAACGTCCTGACTTTC	CASSSAGTSPLGANVLTF
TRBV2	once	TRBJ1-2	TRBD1	TGTGCCAGCGCAGGGACAGGGATCGGCGGCTACACCTTC	CASAGTGIGGYTF
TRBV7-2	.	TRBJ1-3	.	TGTGCCAGCAGCCCGACAGTCCCCTCTGGAAACACCATATATTTT	CASSPTVPSGNTIYF
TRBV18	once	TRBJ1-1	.	TGTGCCAGCTCAGGGCAGGTCACTGAAGCTTTCTTT	CASSGQVTEAFF
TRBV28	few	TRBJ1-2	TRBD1	TGTGCCAGCCAACAGGGGAGCTATGGCTACACCTTC	CASQQGSYGYTF
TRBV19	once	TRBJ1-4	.	TGTGCCAGTAGTGGGACACGCGGCGTGGAAAAACTGTTTTTT	CASSGTRGVEKLFF
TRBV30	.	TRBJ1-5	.	TGTGCCTGGAGGTCGGAGAGCCATAGCAATCAGCCCCAGCATTTT	CAWRSESHSNQPQHF
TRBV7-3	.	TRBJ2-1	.	TGTGCCAGCAGCTTAACGAGATCTTACAGCGGTGAGCAGTTCTTC	CASSLTRSYSGEQFF
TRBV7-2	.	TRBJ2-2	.	TGTGCCAGCAGCTTCTTACTGGCGAACACCGGGGAGCTGTTTTTT	CASSFLLANTGELFF
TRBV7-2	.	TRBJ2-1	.	TGTGCCAGCAGCCCCTCATACAATGAGCAGTTCTTC	CASSPSYNEQFF
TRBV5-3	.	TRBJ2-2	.	TGTGCCAGAAGTTCCCTCTGGGGGAGGAACACCGGGGAGCTGTTTTTT	CARSSLWGRNTGELFF
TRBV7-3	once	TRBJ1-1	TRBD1	TGTGCCAGCAGCTTAGGGACAGGGTCGGGCACTGAAGCTTTCTTT	CASSLGTGSGTEAFF
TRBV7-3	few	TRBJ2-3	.	TGTGCCAGCAGCCAAAAAGGGGCAGATACGCAGTATTTT	CASSQKGADTQYF
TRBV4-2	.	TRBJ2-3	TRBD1	TGTGCCAGCAGCCAACGGGACAGGGGTGCAGATACGCAGTATTTT	CASSQRDRGADTQYF
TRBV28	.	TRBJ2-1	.	TGTGCCAGCAGTTTACCGGGCCTAACCTACAATGAGCAGTTCTTC	CASSLPGLTYNEQFF